A single sample is the source of the 22 T cell receptor beta chains below, sequenced in a study of cytomegalovirus exposure and HLA in healthy donors. Both 60 Vbeta primers and 13 Jbeta primers went into the PCR. Profiled with immunoSEQ multiplex PCR; TCRdb holds only in-frame clones, not every one. The repertoire consists of 85,000 to 100,000 clones, with roughly 86% occurring once and the leading ten covering approximately 9.2%. The specimen sequenced was PBMCs. The receptors were gathered from a man between 25 and 39 years old in good health and CMV-seropositive.

The V call is TRBV6-1, the J call TRBJ2-3; tentative D call: TRBD2 (6 bases). The CDR3 sequence is 12 residues long. Per germline, CDR1 MNHNS and CDR2 SASEGT. V lost 11 bases, J lost 3 bases, and 12 bases lay in between. DNA for the CDR3: TGTGCCGCGGCGGGAATAACAGATACGCAGTATTTT. Translation gives CAAAGITDTQYF.

This chain connects TRBV27 to TRBJ2-7; 7 bases fit TRBD2. V lost 3 bases and J lost 4; bases outside the gene matches: 9. The CDR3 has 15 amino acids. The V gene's germline CDR1 is MNHEY and CDR2 SMNVEV (reference sequence). As DNA, the CDR3 is TGTGCCAGCAGTTTTTCCGGGAGGCCATTGTACGAGCAGTACTTC. The encoded protein is CASSFSGRPLYEQYF.

The CDR3 nucleotides read TGCGCCAGCAGCCAGCAGGGCACAGATACGCAGTATTTT. This translates into CASSQQGTDTQYF. The gene calls are TRBV5-1 and TRBJ2-3, with no clear D. CDR1 SGHRS and CDR2 YFSETQ come from the germline V gene. V lost 4 bases to trimming and J lost 1 base, with 7 bases between them. The CDR3 runs to 13 residues.

This chain joins TRBV28 and TRBJ2-3, with TRBD1 matching 8 bases. The V gene end was trimmed by 1 base and the J gene end by 3 bases; junction bases not matched to a gene: 6. Germline lookup yields CDR1 MDHEN and CDR2 SYDVKM. The CDR3 length is 16 residues. The chain's CDR3 is CASSLSGGAYTDTQYF. The DNA of the CDR3 is TGTGCCAGCAGTTTATCAGGGGGCGCTTATACAGATACGCAGTATTTT.

V gene TRBV7-9 combines with J gene TRBJ2-4; 9 bases map to TRBD1. Germline V gene sequence: CDR1 SEHNR, CDR2 FQNEAQ (reference sequence). This CDR3 contains 17 residues. After removal of 3 bases from V and 6 bases from J, the junction contained 12 bases not matched to a gene. The CDR3 reads CASSFYGTGISGNIQYF. DNA for the CDR3: TGTGCCAGCAGCTTCTATGGGACAGGGATTAGCGGAAACATTCAGTACTTC.

The chain couples TRBV7-9 to TRBJ1-2, with D unclear. Trimming pared 5 bases from V and 4 bases from J, leaving 17 bases between. There are 15 residues in the CDR3. The germline V gene encodes CDR1 SEHNR and CDR2 FQNEAQ (reference sequence). DNA of the CDR3: TGTGCCAGCAGCGGGCCTGACACTTTTCTCTATGGCTACACCTTC. This sequence encodes CASSGPDTFLYGYTF.

The chain employs TRBV27 and TRBJ2-3; D perhaps matches TRBD1 (5 bases). Trimming took 7 bases from V and 3 from J, leaving 11 bases between them. The CDR3 covers 13 residues. Germline assignment: CDR1 MNHEY and CDR2 SMNVEV (reference sequence). The DNA of the CDR3 is TGTGCCAGCACAGGGCTAGGGACAGATACGCAGTATTTT. The encoded protein is CASTGLGTDTQYF.

The genes are TRBV29-1 and TRBJ1-2; D not certain. V lost 3 bases, J lost 2 bases, and 10 bases lay in between. Per the germline V gene, CDR1 is SQVTM and CDR2 is ANQGSEA. There are 13 residues in the CDR3. The CDR3 loop is CSVEDGGNYGYTF. Written as DNA, the CDR3 is TGCAGCGTTGAGGACGGAGGCAACTATGGCTACACCTTC.

As DNA, the CDR3 is TGTGCCAGCAGTCGGACAGTTTACGAGCAGTACTTC. Encoded protein: CASSRTVYEQYF. The rearrangement joins TRBV7-9 to TRBJ2-5; TRBD1 might be the D (6 bases). The DNA end is a closer match to TRBJ2-7, so the J assignment may be wrong. This CDR3 region has 12 residues. Germline-derived CDR1 and CDR2 are SEHNR and FQNEAQ (reference sequence).

The rearrangement uses TRBV13 and TRBJ2-3; the D gene is possibly TRBD1 (6 bases). CDR1 is PRHDT, CDR2 FYEKMQ, per germline (reference sequence). The ends were cut back, 5 bases at V and 0 bases at J, with 27 bases in the middle. CDR3 size: 20 residues. CDR3 sequence reads: CASSKPPTRGVDLSTDTQYF. The CDR3 DNA is TGTGCCAGCAGCAAGCCGCCAACCAGGGGTGTCGACCTTAGCACAGATACGCAGTATTTT.

This clone occurred once. The rearrangement joins TRBV7-9 to TRBJ2-5; TRBD1 aligns across 8 bases. J lost 2 bases, V lost 5 bases, and 7 bases had no gene match. The germline gives CDR1 SEHNR, CDR2 FQNEAQ (reference sequence). CDR3 length equals 15 residues. CDR3 sequence reads: CASSIDRGRQETQYF. The CDR3 nucleotides are TGTGCCAGCAGCATTGACAGGGGCCGGCAAGAGACCCAGTACTTC.

The chain recombines TRBV7-2 with TRBJ2-7, with 9 positions matching TRBD1. Germline V gene lookup returns CDR1 SGHTA and CDR2 FQGNSA. The CDR3 length is 15 residues. With V trimmed by 6 bases and J by 3 bases, 9 bases remained unmatched. The CDR3 sequence: CASSYDRGSYYEQYF. CDR3 sequence (DNA): TGTGCCAGCAGTTATGACAGGGGGTCTTACTACGAGCAGTACTTC.

V usage is TRBV28 and J usage is TRBJ1-1, with D maybe TRBD1 (6 bases). The CDR3 extends over 16 amino acids. Trimming stripped 5 bases from V and 0 bases from J, with 16 bases between. Germline assignment: CDR1 MDHEN and CDR2 SYDVKM. In DNA form, the CDR3 reads TGTGCCAGCAGTAACGGGGGGGCATTCATGAACACTGAAGCTTTCTTT. This translates into CASSNGGAFMNTEAFF. Based on the CDR3 plus reference TRBV28 and TRBJ1-1, the full variable domain is DVKVTQSSRYLVKRTGEKVFLECVQDMDHENMFWYRQDPGLGLRLIYFSYDVKMKEKGDIPEGYSVSREKKERFSLILESASTNQTSMYLCASSNGGAFMNTEAFFGQGTRLTVV.

The rearrangement links TRBV7-6 to TRBJ2-3; 10 positions match TRBD1. The CDR3 contains 14 residues. After removal of 5 bases from V and 5 bases from J, the junction contained 4 bases not matched to a gene. Germline lookup yields CDR1 SGHVS and CDR2 FNYEAQ. The chain's CDR3 is CASSLGQGIDTQYF. The CDR3 nucleotides are TGTGCCAGCAGCCTGGGACAGGGGATAGATACGCAGTATTTT.

This clone was observed a single time. V gene TRBV28 combines with J gene TRBJ2-7; 7 bases are shared with TRBD1. Germline assignment: CDR1 MDHEN and CDR2 SYDVKM. The V gene end was trimmed by 6 bases and the J gene end by 3 bases; junction bases not matched to a gene: 5. The CDR3 covers 13 residues. The CDR3 loop is CASRTGTVYEQYF. In nucleotides, the CDR3 is TGTGCCAGCAGAACCGGGACAGTCTACGAGCAGTACTTC.

The chain has TRBV10-2 and TRBJ2-6, with D perhaps TRBD2 (5 bases). The CDR3 covers 16 residues. The V end was cut by 4 bases, the J end by 0 bases, with 10 bases between. Per germline, CDR1 WSHSY and CDR2 SAAADI. CDR3 sequence (DNA): TGCGCCAGCAGTGTCGGTGGAGGCTCTGGGGCCAACGTCCTGACTTTC. This codes for CASSVGGGSGANVLTF.

The V call is TRBV4-1, the J call TRBJ2-2; D not certain. The CDR3 loop spans 13 amino acids. Per germline, CDR1 MGHRA and CDR2 YSYEKL. V was clipped by 3 bases and J by 4 bases, with 6 bases between them. CDR3 amino acids: CASSHSSTGELFF. CDR3 nucleotide sequence: TGCGCCAGCAGCCACTCTAGCACCGGGGAGCTGTTTTTT.

The genes are TRBV7-9 and TRBJ2-3; possible D gene TRBD2, 5 bases. CDR1 and CDR2 from the germline V gene are SEHNR and FQNEAQ (reference sequence). The CDR3 spans 16 residues. V was pared by 5 bases and J by 4 bases, with 19 bases between. The CDR3 nucleotides are TGTGCCAGCAGCCCCGCAGAGGGCTGGTATTCAGATACGCAGTATTTT. Translating gives CASSPAEGWYSDTQYF.

The chain is built from TRBV5-1 and TRBJ2-5, with 7 bases matching TRBD1. The CDR3 extends over 15 amino acids. J was trimmed by 2 bases and V by 0 bases; bases with no gene match: 4. Germline values: CDR1 SGHRS, CDR2 YFSETQ. CDR3 in amino acids: CASSLAGTVQETQYF. CDR3 sequence (DNA): TGCGCCAGCAGCTTGGCTGGGACAGTACAAGAGACCCAGTACTTC.

This rearrangement joins TRBV19 to TRBJ1-3, with D possibly TRBD1 on 6 matching bases. Trimming pared 5 bases from V and 0 bases from J, leaving 8 bases between. Germline assignment: CDR1 LNHDA and CDR2 SQIVND (reference sequence). The CDR3 contains 14 residues. This chain's CDR3 is CASSDRLSGNTIYF. The CDR3 nucleotides are TGTGCCAGTAGTGACAGGCTCTCTGGAAACACCATATATTTT.

Comments on this clone: Sequence at one end of the junction differs from germline and may be a read error. This chain uses TRBV27 with TRBJ2-3, with D possibly being TRBD2 (5 bases). This CDR3 is built from 17 residues. Germline V gives CDR1 MNHEY, CDR2 SMNVEV (reference sequence). The CDR3 protein is CASSFRGRIPSTDTQYF. The CDR3, as DNA: TGTGCTAGCAGTTTTCGCGGGCGAATTCCTAGCACAGATACGCAGTATTTT.

The V gene is TRBV2, the J gene TRBJ2-7, with D perhaps TRBD2 (6 bases). Germline CDR1 reads SNHLY; CDR2 reads FYNNEI. This CDR3 region has 13 residues. Trimming removed 7 bases from V and 0 bases from J, with 10 bases in between. The CDR3 DNA reads as TGTGCCAGCATGGGGGGTAGCTCCTACGAGCAGTACTTC. Residues: CASMGGSSYEQYF.